This TCR beta chain originates from a study of CD8 T cells in Susac syndrome. Recently defined diagnostic criteria classed the Susac syndrome patients as definite or probable. A quantity of about 0.5 to 1 ug RNA underwent reverse transcription using random hexamers. The amplification used immunoSEQ multiplex PCR on TCR beta CDR3; it spanned 54 Vbeta and 13 Jbeta. TCRdb analysed the immunoSEQ multiplex PCR reads with MiXCR anew, one entry per CDR3 protein. Of roughly 250,000 distinct CDR3 sequences listed, approximately 95% are singletons. This clonotype has only a few counts. The CDR3 spans 13 residues. The V gene's germline CDR1 is DFQATT and CDR2 SNEGSKA (reference sequence). J gave up 0 bases and V 3 bases, and 2 bases lay outside the gene matches.

Sequenced material: CD4+ T cells from PBMCs. The rearrangement uses TRBV20-1 and TRBJ2-7; 7 bases are shared with TRBD2. The source of this sequence is a human donor with Susac syndrome. In DNA, the CDR3 is TGCAGTGCTAGGTTAGCGGGCTCCTACGAGCAGTACTTC. The encoded protein is CSARLAGSYEQYF.